One and the same sample provided the 20 T cell receptor beta chains below, sequenced in a study of blood T cell repertoires in COVID-19. The protocol was immunoSEQ multiplex PCR, while the TCRdb copy is restricted to in-frame clones and leaves out a portion. The sample holds approximately 500,000 clones, approximately 90% seen once. Material: PBMCs or T cells enriched from blood (not recorded which). These receptors were obtained from a woman aged 40 to 50 who had recovered from COVID-19.

This clone was recorded at least ten times. This chain links TRBV27 with TRBJ2-2, with a possible D match to TRBD1 (7 bases). This CDR3 is 15 amino acids long. V was clipped by 2 bases and J by 4 bases, with 11 bases between them. Germline V gene data show CDR1 as MNHEY and CDR2 as SMNVEV (reference sequence). Here the CDR3 DNA reads TGTGCCAGCAGTTTACATCAGGGGGGCACCGGGGAGCTGTTTTTT. This codes for CASSLHQGGTGELFF.

The chain has TRBV2 and TRBJ2-7; D perhaps matches TRBD2 (5 bases). Germline V lookup: CDR1 SNHLY, CDR2 FYNNEI. CDR3 length equals 14 residues. The germline V and J ends were trimmed by 3 bases and 1 base, with 10 bases remaining between them. As DNA, the CDR3 is TGTGCCAGCAGTGACAGGACTGGGTCCTACGAGCAGTACTTC. Translating it yields CASSDRTGSYEQYF.

The count of this clone is one. This chain uses TRBV14 with TRBJ1-1, with 12 bases aligning to TRBD1. CDR1 is SGHDN, CDR2 FVKESK, per germline. CDR3 length: 14 residues. Trimming cost V 4 bases and J 5 bases; bases outside gene matches: 2. The CDR3 spells CASSRDRGLTEAFF. DNA for the CDR3: TGTGCCAGCAGCCGGGACAGGGGGCTTACTGAAGCTTTCTTT.

The V call is TRBV5-6, the J call TRBJ1-1; D call uncertain. Germline lookup yields CDR1 SGHDT and CDR2 YYEEEE. Trimming removed 2 bases from V and 2 bases from J, with 10 bases in between. This CDR3 is built from 14 residues. The CDR3 region has the DNA TGTGCCAGCAGCTTCGTCCGGGGTAACACTGAAGCTTTCTTT. Translated: CASSFVRGNTEAFF. Based on the CDR3 plus reference TRBV5-6 and TRBJ1-1, the full variable domain is DAGVTQSPTHLIKTRGQQVTLRCSPKSGHDTVSWYQQALGQGPQFIFQYYEEEERQRGNFPDRFSGHQFPNYSSELNVNALLLGDSALYLCASSFVRGNTEAFFGQGTRLTVV.

This clone appeared many times. This rearrangement joins TRBV7-2 to TRBJ2-7; the D is unclear. Germline-derived CDR1 and CDR2 are SGHTA and FQGNSA. V was clipped by 3 bases and J by 2 bases, with 11 bases between them. This CDR3 has 14 amino acids. In nucleotides, the CDR3 is TGTGCCAGCAGCTTTACAGTACTGACCTACGAGCAGTACTTC. Translation: CASSFTVLTYEQYF.

The V gene is TRBV27, the J gene TRBJ1-1, with 10 nucleotides matching TRBD1. Germline V gene lookup returns CDR1 MNHEY and CDR2 SMNVEV (reference sequence). This CDR3 contains 19 residues. With V trimmed by 0 bases and J by 0 bases, 10 bases remained unmatched. CDR3 nucleotide sequence: TGTGCCAGCAGTTTATCCCCTACGGGACAGGGGAACCTGAACACTGAAGCTTTCTTT. Translation gives CASSLSPTGQGNLNTEAFF.

The chain joins TRBV18 to TRBJ2-7; 7 bases are a match to TRBD1. The V gene end was trimmed by 6 bases and the J gene end by 8 bases; junction bases not matched to a gene: 7. There are 12 residues in the CDR3. Germline V lookup: CDR1 KGHSH, CDR2 LQKENI. CDR3 nucleotide sequence: TGTGCCAGCTCCCTAGGACAGGTTCAGCAGTACTTC. This codes for CASSLGQVQQYF.

The chain links TRBV29-1 to TRBJ1-4; unclear D gene. The germline V gene encodes CDR1 SQVTM and CDR2 ANQGSEA. The CDR3 has 14 amino acids. Trimming stripped 4 bases from V and 10 bases from J, with 19 bases between. The CDR3 nucleotides read TGCAGCGTTGTGGAGGGTCGGAACGGGATAAAACTGTTTTTT. Protein sequence: CSVVEGRNGIKLFF.

J is TRBJ1-2 and V is TRBV5-8; tentatively, D is TRBD1 (5 bases). The length of the CDR3 is 14 residues. The germline V gene has CDR1 SGHTS and CDR2 YDEGEE. V shed 2 bases and J shed 2 bases, with 10 bases lying between them. CDR3 DNA sequence: TGTGCCAGCAGCTTTTTGGAGGGGAACTATGGCTACACCTTC. Encoded protein: CASSFLEGNYGYTF.

This chain joins TRBV29-1 and TRBJ2-2; a weak D match, TRBD1 (6 bases). There are 13 residues in the CDR3. From germline, CDR1 is SQVTM and CDR2 ANQGSEA. Trimming shortened V by 7 bases and J by 6 bases, and 15 bases separated the two germline ends. This CDR3 is CSAETRGPGELFF. The CDR3 bases are TGCAGCGCCGAAACCAGGGGCCCCGGGGAGCTGTTTTTT.

This clone occurred a few times. This chain uses TRBV10-3 with TRBJ2-7; D uncertain. CDR1 is ENHRY and CDR2 is SYGVKD in the germline V gene. The V end was cut by 3 bases, the J end by 4 bases, with 4 bases between. The CDR3 is 11 residues long. The CDR3 loop reads CAISDRYEQYF. The CDR3 nucleotides read TGTGCCATCAGTGACAGGTACGAGCAGTACTTC.

The DNA of the CDR3 is TGTGCCAGCAGTGATGCTGGGGGCTGGAATGAGCAGTTCTTC. It encodes CASSDAGGWNEQFF. The rearrangement links TRBV6-1 to TRBJ2-1; D possibly corresponds to TRBD1 (6 bases). V was clipped by 3 bases and J by 7 bases, with 13 bases between them. In germline, CDR1 is MNHNS, CDR2 SASEGT. The CDR3 consists of 14 residues.

CDR3 in amino acids: CASIPSGYSYEQYF. The CDR3 DNA reads TGTGCCAGCATACCTAGCGGCTACTCCTACGAGCAGTACTTC. The chain recombines TRBV7-8 with TRBJ2-7; the match to TRBD2 covers 7 bases. The CDR3 sequence is 14 residues long. From germline, CDR1 is SGHVS and CDR2 FQNEAQ. V dropped 7 bases and J dropped 0; count of bases not matched to a gene: 6.

The chain couples TRBV5-1 to TRBJ2-7, with TRBD2 as a possible D gene (5 bases). Germline-derived CDR1 and CDR2 are SGHRS and YFSETQ. The CDR3 runs to 13 residues. The ends were cut back, 2 bases at V and 3 bases at J, with 9 bases in the middle. Written as DNA, the CDR3 is TGCGCCAGCAGCTTACGGACTCTCTACGAGCAGTACTTC. It translates to CASSLRTLYEQYF. Full variable domain (rest looked up from reference TRBV5-1 and TRBJ2-7): KAGVTQTPRYLIKTRGQQVTLSCSPISGHRSVSWYQQTPGQGLQFLFEYFSETQRNKGNFPGRFSGRQFSNSRSEMNVSTLELGDSALYLCASSLRTLYEQYFGPGTRLTVT.

The rearrangement links TRBV6-5 to TRBJ1-2; D is possibly TRBD1 (6 bases). The CDR3 runs 16 residues. Germline-derived CDR1 and CDR2 are MNHEY and SVGAGI. The V end lost 2 bases, the J end lost 0 bases, and 13 bases lay between the germline ends. In DNA form, the CDR3 reads TGTGCCAGCAGTTACGGCGGGGGGCCCTCTAACTATGGCTACACCTTC. Protein: CASSYGGGPSNYGYTF.

Notes on this clone: One end of the junction fails to match germline, which may point to a read error. CDR3 sequence reads: CAGRTSGTDEQFF. CDR3 coding DNA: TGTGCCGGGAGGACTAGCGGGACCGATGAGCAGTTCTTC. The gene calls are TRBV30 and TRBJ2-1; TRBD2 matches 12 bases. The V gene's germline CDR1 is GTSNPN and CDR2 SVGIG (reference sequence). The CDR3 consists of 13 residues.

The chain is built from TRBV6-6 and TRBJ1-2, with 9 positions matching TRBD1. From germline, CDR1 is MNHNY and CDR2 SVGAGI (reference sequence). The length of the CDR3 is 17 residues. J was trimmed by 6 bases and V by 5 bases; bases with no gene match: 16. The CDR3 sequence: CASSPRTGAGVRNGYTF. The CDR3 DNA follows: TGTGCCAGCAGTCCTCGGACAGGGGCAGGAGTTCGGAATGGCTACACCTTC.

The chain couples TRBV15 to TRBJ2-7; a weak D match, TRBD1 (5 bases). The V end was cut by 0 bases, the J end by 6 bases, with 15 bases between. CDR3 length: 15 amino acids. CDR1 is LNHNV and CDR2 is YYDKDF in the germline V gene (reference sequence). The CDR3 region has the DNA TGTGCCACCAGCAGAGATCAGGGTAGGGCTTTCGAGCAGTACTTC. Protein: CATSRDQGRAFEQYF. The full variable domain, with the rest looked up from reference TRBV15 and TRBJ2-7, is DAMVIQNPRYQVTQFGKPVTLSCSQTLNHNVMYWYQQKSSQAPKLLFHYYDKDFNNEADTPDNFQSRRPNTSFCFLDIRSPGLGDTAMYLCATSRDQGRAFEQYFGPGTRLTVT.

This clone was counted only a few times. V gene TRBV12-3 or TRBV12-4 combines with J gene TRBJ1-2; D may be TRBD1 (5 bases). V gave up 5 bases and J gave up 5 bases, with 9 bases separating them. The CDR3 is 12 amino acids. The CDR3 loop reads CASSQGLYGYTF. CDR3 sequence (DNA): TGTGCCAGCAGTCAGGGCCTATATGGCTACACCTTC.

J is TRBJ2-3 and V is TRBV11-3, with 7 bases aligning to TRBD2. The CDR3 sequence is 16 residues long. Looked up from germline, CDR1 is SGHNT and CDR2 is YENEEA. V lost 1 base, J lost 2 bases, and 6 bases stayed unmatched. The CDR3 region is CASSLGKLANTDTQYF. DNA of the CDR3: TGTGCCAGCAGCTTAGGTAAACTAGCGAACACAGATACGCAGTATTTT.